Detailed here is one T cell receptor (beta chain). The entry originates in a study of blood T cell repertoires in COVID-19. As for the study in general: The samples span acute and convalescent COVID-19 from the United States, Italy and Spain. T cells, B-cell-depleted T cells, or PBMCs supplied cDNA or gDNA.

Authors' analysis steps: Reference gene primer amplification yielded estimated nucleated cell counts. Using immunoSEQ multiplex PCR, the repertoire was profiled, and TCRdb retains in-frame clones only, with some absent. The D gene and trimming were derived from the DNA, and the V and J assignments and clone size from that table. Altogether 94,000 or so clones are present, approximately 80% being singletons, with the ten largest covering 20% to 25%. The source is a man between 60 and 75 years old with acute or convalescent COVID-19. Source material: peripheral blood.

The CDR3 DNA follows: TGTGCCAGCAGCCAACGGCAGGGGGCCAACGGGGAGCTGTTTTTT. Protein sequence: CASSQRQGANGELFF. The rearrangement joins TRBV14 to TRBJ2-2; 8 positions match TRBD1. The CDR3 has 15 residues. Trimming at V came to 2 bases and at J to 7 bases, leaving 6 bases not matched to a gene. In germline, CDR1 is SGHDN, CDR2 FVKESK.